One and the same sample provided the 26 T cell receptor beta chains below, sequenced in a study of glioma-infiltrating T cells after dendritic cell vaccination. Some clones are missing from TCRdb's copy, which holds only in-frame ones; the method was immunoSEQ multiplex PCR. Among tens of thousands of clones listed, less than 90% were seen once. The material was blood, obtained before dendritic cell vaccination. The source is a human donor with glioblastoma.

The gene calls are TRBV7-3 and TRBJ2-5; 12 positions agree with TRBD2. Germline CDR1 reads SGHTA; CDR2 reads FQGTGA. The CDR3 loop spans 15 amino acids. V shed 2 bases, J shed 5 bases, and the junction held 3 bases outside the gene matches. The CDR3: CASSLLAGGRETQYF. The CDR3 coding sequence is TGTGCCAGCAGCTTACTAGCGGGAGGGAGGGAGACCCAGTACTTC.

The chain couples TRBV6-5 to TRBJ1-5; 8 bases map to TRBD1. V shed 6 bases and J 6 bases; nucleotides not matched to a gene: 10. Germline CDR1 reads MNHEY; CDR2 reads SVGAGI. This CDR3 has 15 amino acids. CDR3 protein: CASSRGTGGSQPQHF. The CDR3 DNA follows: TGTGCCAGCAGCAGAGGGACAGGAGGAAGTCAGCCCCAGCATTTT.

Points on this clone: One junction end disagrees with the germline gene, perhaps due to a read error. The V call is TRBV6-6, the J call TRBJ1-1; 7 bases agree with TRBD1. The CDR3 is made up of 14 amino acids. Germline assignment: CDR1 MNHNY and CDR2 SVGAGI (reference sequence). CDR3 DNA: TGTGCCGGCAGACAGGGAATCATGAACACTGAAGCTTTCTTT. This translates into CAGRQGIMNTEAFF.

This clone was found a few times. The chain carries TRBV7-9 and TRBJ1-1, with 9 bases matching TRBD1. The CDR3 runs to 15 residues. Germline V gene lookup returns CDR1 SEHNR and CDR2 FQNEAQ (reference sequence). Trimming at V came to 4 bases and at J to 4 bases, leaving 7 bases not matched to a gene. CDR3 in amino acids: CASSSDRGLGTEAFF. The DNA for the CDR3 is TGTGCCAGCAGCTCGGACAGGGGATTAGGCACTGAAGCTTTCTTT.

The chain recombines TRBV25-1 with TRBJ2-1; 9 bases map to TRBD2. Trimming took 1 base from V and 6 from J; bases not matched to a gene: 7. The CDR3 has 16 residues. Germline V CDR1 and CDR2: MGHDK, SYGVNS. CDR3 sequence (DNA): TGTGCCAGCAGTGAATTCGGGGCGGGGGGGTTCAATGAGCAGTTCTTC. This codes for CASSEFGAGGFNEQFF.

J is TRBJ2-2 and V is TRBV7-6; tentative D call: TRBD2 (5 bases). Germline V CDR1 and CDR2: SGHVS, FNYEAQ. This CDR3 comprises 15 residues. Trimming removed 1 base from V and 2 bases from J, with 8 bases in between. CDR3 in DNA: TGTGCCAGCAGCTTAGGTCTAGCAAACACCGGGGAGCTGTTTTTT. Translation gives CASSLGLANTGELFF.

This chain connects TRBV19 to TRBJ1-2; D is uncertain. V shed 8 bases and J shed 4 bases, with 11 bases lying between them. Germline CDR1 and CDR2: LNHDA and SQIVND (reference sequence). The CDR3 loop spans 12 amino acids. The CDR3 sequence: CASVNPGYGYTF. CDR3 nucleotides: TGTGCCAGTGTAAATCCAGGCTATGGCTACACCTTC.

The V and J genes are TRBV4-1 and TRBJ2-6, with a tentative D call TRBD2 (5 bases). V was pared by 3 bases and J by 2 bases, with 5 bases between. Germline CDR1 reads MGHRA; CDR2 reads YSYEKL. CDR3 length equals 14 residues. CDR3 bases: TGCGCCAGCAGCCAGAGGGCTGGGGCCAACGTCCTGACTTTC. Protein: CASSQRAGANVLTF.

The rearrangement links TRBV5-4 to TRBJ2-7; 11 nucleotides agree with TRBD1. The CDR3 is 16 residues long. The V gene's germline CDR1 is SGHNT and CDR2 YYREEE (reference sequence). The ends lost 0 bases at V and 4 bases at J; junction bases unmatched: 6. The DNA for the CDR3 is TGTGCCAGCAGCTTGGCCGGGACAGGGGGGAAATACGAGCAGTACTTC. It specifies CASSLAGTGGKYEQYF.

The CDR3 region is CASSYGGIAYNEQFF. DNA for the CDR3: TGTGCCAGCAGTTACGGGGGGATCGCCTACAATGAGCAGTTCTTC. J is TRBJ2-1 and V is TRBV6-5; D might be TRBD2 (6 bases). The CDR3 spans 15 residues. Trimming shortened V by 2 bases and J by 2 bases, and 10 bases separated the two germline ends. CDR1 and CDR2 from the germline V gene are MNHEY and SVGAGI.

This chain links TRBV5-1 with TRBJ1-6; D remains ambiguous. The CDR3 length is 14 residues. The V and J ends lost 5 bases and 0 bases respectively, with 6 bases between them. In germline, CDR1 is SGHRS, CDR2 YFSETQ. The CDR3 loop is CASRESSYNSPLHF. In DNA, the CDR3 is TGCGCCAGCAGAGAGAGCTCCTATAATTCACCCCTCCACTTT.

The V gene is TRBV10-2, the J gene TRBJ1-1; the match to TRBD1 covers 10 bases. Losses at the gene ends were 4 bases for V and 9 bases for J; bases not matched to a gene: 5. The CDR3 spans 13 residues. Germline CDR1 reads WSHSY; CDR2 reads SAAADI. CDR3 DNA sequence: TGCGCCAGCAGTGTCCAGGGACAGGGGAAAGCTTTCTTT. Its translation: CASSVQGQGKAFF.

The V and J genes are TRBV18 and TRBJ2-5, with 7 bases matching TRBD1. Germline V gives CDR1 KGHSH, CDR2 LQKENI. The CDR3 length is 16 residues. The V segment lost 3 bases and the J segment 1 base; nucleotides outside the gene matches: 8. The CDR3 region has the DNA TGTGCCAGCTCACCGACAGGGTTAGGGACCCAAGAGACCCAGTACTTC. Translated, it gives CASSPTGLGTQETQYF.

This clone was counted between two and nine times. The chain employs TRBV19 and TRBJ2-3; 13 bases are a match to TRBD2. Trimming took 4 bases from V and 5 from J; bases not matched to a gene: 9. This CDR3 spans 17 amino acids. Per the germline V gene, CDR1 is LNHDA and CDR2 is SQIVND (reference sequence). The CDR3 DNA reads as TGTGCCAGTAGTAGGGGGACTAGCGGGGTCCGGGGAGATACGCAGTATTTT. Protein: CASSRGTSGVRGDTQYF.

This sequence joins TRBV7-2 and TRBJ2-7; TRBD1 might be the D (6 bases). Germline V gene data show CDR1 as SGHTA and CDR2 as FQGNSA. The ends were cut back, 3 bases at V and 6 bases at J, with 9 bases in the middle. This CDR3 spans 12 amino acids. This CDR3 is CASSFLGAEQYF. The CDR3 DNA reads TGTGCCAGCAGCTTCTTGGGGGCCGAGCAGTACTTC.

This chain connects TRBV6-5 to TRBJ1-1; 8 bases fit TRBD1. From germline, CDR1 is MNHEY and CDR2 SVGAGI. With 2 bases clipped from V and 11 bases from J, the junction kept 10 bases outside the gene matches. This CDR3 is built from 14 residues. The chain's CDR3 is CASSYTEQGGEAFF. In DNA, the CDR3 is TGTGCCAGCAGTTACACCGAACAGGGGGGTGAGGCTTTCTTT.

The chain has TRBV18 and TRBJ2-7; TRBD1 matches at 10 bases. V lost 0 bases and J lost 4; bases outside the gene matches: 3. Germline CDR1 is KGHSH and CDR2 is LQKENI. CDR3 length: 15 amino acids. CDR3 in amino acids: CASSPPGQGRYEQYF. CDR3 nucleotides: TGTGCCAGCTCACCACCGGGACAGGGGCGATACGAGCAGTACTTC.

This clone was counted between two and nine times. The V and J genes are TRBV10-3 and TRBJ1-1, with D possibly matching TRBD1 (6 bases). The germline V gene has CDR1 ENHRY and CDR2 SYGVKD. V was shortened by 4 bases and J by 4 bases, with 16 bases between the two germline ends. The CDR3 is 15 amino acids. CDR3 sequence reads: CAISASSGERTEAFF. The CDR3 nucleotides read TGTGCCATCAGTGCTAGCTCAGGGGAGCGCACTGAAGCTTTCTTT.

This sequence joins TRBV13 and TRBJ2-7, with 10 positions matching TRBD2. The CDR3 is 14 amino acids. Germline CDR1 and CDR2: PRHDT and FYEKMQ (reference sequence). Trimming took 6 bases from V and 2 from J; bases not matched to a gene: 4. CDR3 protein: CASSSGGYTYEQYF. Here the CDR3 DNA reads TGTGCCAGCAGTAGCGGGGGGTATACCTACGAGCAGTACTTC.

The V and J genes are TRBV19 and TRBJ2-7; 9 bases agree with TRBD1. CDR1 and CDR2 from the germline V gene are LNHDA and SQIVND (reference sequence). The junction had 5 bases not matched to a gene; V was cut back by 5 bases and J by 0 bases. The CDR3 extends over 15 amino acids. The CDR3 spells CASSLGTGFSYEQYF. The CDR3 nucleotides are TGTGCCAGTAGTTTAGGGACAGGGTTCTCCTACGAGCAGTACTTC.

CDR3 nucleotide sequence: TGCGCCAGCAGTTGGACTAGCGGGGGGACCGGGGAGCTGTTTTTT. Amino acid sequence: CASSWTSGGTGELFF. The V call is TRBV10-2, the J call TRBJ2-2; 14 bases match TRBD2. J was trimmed by 5 bases and V by 5 bases; bases with no gene match: 1. Germline V gene sequence: CDR1 WSHSY, CDR2 SAAADI. The CDR3 totals 15 residues.

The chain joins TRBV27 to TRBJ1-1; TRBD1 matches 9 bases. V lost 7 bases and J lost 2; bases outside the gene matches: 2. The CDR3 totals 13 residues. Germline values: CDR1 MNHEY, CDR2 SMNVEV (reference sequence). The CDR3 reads CASNRGLNTEAFF. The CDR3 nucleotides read TGTGCCAGCAACAGGGGGCTAAACACTGAAGCTTTCTTT.

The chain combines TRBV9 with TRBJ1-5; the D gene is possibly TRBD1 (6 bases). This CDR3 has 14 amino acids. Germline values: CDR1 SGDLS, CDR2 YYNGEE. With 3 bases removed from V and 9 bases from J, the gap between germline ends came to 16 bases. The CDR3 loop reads CASSADSAMRPQHF. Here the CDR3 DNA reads TGTGCCAGCAGCGCGGACAGCGCAATGAGGCCCCAGCATTTT.

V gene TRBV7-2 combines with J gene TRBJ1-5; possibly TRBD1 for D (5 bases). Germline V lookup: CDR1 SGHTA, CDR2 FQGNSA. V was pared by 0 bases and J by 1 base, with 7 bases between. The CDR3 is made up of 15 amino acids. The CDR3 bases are TGTGCCAGCAGCTTAGCGGAGGGGAGCAATCAGCCCCAGCATTTT. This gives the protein CASSLAEGSNQPQHF.

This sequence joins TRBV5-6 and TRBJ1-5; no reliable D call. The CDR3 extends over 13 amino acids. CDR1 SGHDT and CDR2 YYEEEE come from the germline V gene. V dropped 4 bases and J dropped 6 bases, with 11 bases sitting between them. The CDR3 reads CASSRTYRQPQHF. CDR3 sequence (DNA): TGTGCCAGCAGCCGGACTTATCGTCAGCCCCAGCATTTT.

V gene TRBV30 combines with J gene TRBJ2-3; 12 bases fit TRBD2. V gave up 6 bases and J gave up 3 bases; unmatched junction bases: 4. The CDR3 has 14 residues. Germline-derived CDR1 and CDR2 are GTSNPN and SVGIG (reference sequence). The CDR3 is CACASGGATDTQYF. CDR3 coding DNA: TGTGCCTGTGCTAGCGGGGGGGCGACAGATACGCAGTATTTT.